Listed below are T cell receptor beta chains from one sample, sequenced in a study of blood T cell repertoires in COVID-19. The method was immunoSEQ multiplex PCR; TCRdb's version includes in-frame clones alone and lacks a portion of them. The sample comprises about 75,000 clones, roughly 84% of which are singletons, and about 22% rests with the top ten. The sequencing input was peripheral blood. The receptors come from a woman between 45 and 60 years old with acute or convalescent COVID-19. The CDR3 runs from the conserved cysteine through the conserved F or W. The D gene is left open where the match is weak. Size tells how often a clone was seen (once, few, many) or the class of an expanded clone, and some rows leave it out.

-	TRBV7-9	TRBJ1-1	TRBD1	TGTGCCAGCAGCTCCACAGGGGTGAACACTGAAGCTTTCTTT	CASSSTGVNTEAFF
-	TRBV30	TRBJ1-4	-	TGTGCCTGGAGTGTTGGAGGAGAAAATGAAAAACTGTTTTTT	CAWSVGGENEKLFF
-	TRBV6-2/TRBV6-3	TRBJ2-7	-	TGTGCCAGCAGTCTCCTTTCGGGTCTTGTCGGAGAGCAGTACTTC	CASSLLSGLVGEQYF
-	TRBV10-2	TRBJ2-7	TRBD2	TGCGCCAGTAGGAGGACTAGCGGGGAATACGAGCAGTACTTC	CASRRTSGEYEQYF
-	TRBV6-5	TRBJ1-6	-	TGTGCCAGCAGTCGACAGAACAATAATTCACCCCTCCACTTT	CASSRQNNNSPLHF
-	TRBV10-1	TRBJ1-5	TRBD1	TGCGCCAGCATAAGGGCAGGGGGCCGGCCCCAGCATTTT	CASIRAGGRPQHF
-	TRBV7-8	TRBJ2-7	TRBD1	TGTGCCAGCATCGCTCACCGGGGACAGGGGGCCCGGGAGCAGTACTTC	CASIAHRGQGAREQYF
once	TRBV7-9	TRBJ1-1	-	TGTGCCAGCAGCTTCGTTGAAGCTTTCTTT	CASSFVEAFF
-	TRBV7-2	TRBJ2-3	TRBD2	TGTGCCAGCAGCTCGGGACTAGCGCCAGATACGCAGTATTTT	CASSSGLAPDTQYF
-	TRBV9	TRBJ2-7	TRBD1	TGTGCCAGCAGCGTTGACAGGGGGAATTTCTACGAGCAGTACTTC	CASSVDRGNFYEQYF
-	TRBV4-3	TRBJ2-7	TRBD2	TGCGCCAGCAGCCCGACTAGCCATGCGCCCTACGAGCAGTACTTC	CASSPTSHAPYEQYF
-	TRBV14	TRBJ2-7	-	TGTGCCAGCAGCCTCGGACTAGGGGGCTCCTACGAGCAGTACTTC	CASSLGLGGSYEQYF
few	TRBV9	TRBJ2-1	-	TGTGCCAGCAGTTTCCTAGATCGCGGCGAGCAGTTCTTC	CASSFLDRGEQFF
-	TRBV27	TRBJ2-7	TRBD1	TGTGCCAGCAGTTGGGACAGGTCCTACGAGCAGTACTTC	CASSWDRSYEQYF
-	TRBV28	TRBJ2-7	-	TGTGCCAGCAGTTTATTAAAGCCCGGACGGAGGGGCTACGAGCAGTACTTC	CASSLLKPGRRGYEQYF
-	TRBV6-6	TRBJ1-5	-	TGTGCCACCGCAAAGGGGAACAATCAGCCCCAGCATTTT	CATAKGNNQPQHF
once	TRBV5-1	TRBJ2-1	-	TGCGCCAGCTCCACCGGGACACCCAGCAGTGAGCAGTTCTTC	CASSTGTPSSEQFF
-	TRBV5-6	TRBJ2-7	TRBD1	TGTGCCAGCAGCCTACGACAGGGCTTCTACGAGCAGTACTTC	CASSLRQGFYEQYF
-	TRBV2	TRBJ1-5	-	TGTGCCAGCAGCGCCGGGACTTCTGGGAGCAATCAGCCCCAGCATTTT	CASSAGTSGSNQPQHF
-	TRBV18	TRBJ2-1	TRBD1	TGTGCCAGCTCTCCCGACAGGGGGAATGAGCAGTTCTTC	CASSPDRGNEQFF
-	TRBV13	TRBJ1-2	TRBD1	TGTGCCAGCAGCCCCACAGGGGGGACTCCTAACTATGGCTACACCTTC	CASSPTGGTPNYGYTF
-	TRBV5-1	TRBJ1-1	-	TGCGCCAGCAGCCCGAGAACTGCGGGGCCCACTGAAGCTTTCTTT	CASSPRTAGPTEAFF
-	TRBV14	TRBJ2-1	TRBD1	TGTGCCAGCAGCCAGGGTCTGGGACAGGGGATCAATGAGCAGTTCTTC	CASSQGLGQGINEQFF
-	TRBV7-2	TRBJ2-1	TRBD1	TGTGCCAGCAGCTCAAGTGGGACAGGGATCTACAATGAGCAGTTCTTC	CASSSSGTGIYNEQFF
-	TRBV5-1	TRBJ2-1	TRBD1	TGCGCCAGCAGCCGGGACAGAAACTACAATGAGCAGTTCTTC	CASSRDRNYNEQFF
-	TRBV9	TRBJ1-6	-	TGTGCCAGCAGCCTGGACAGCGCGGGACCCCTCCACTTT	CASSLDSAGPLHF
-	TRBV5-1	TRBJ2-5	-	TGCGCCAGCCGCCAGGGGACCCGCCTGGAAGAGACCCAGTACTTC	CASRQGTRLEETQYF
-	TRBV27	TRBJ1-5	-	TGTGCCAGCCCTAACGGGGGGACCCAGCATTTT	CASPNGGTQHF
-	TRBV5-4	TRBJ2-6	-	TGTGCCAGCAGCTTGCCCCGCGCTAGCTCTGGGGCCAACGTCCTGACTTTC	CASSLPRASSGANVLTF